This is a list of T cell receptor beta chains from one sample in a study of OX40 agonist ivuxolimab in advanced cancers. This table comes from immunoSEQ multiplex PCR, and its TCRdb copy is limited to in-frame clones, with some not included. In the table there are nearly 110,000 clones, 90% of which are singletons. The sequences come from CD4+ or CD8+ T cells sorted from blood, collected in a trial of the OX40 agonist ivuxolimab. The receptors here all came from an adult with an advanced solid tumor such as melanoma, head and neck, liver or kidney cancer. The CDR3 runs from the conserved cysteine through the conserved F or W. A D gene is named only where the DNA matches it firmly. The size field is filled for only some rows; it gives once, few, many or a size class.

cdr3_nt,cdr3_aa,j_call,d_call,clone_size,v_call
TGTGCCACCAGCAGAGGTTTCGAGCAGTACTTC,CATSRGFEQYF,TRBJ2-7,NA,NA,TRBV15
TGTGCCAGCAGCTGGGGACAGTTGAACACTGAAGCTTTCTTT,CASSWGQLNTEAFF,TRBJ1-1,TRBD1,NA,TRBV5-5
TGTGCCAGCAGCGTAGATTTCGGCCGCGGGGGGTTAGATACGCAGTATTTT,CASSVDFGRGGLDTQYF,TRBJ2-3,TRBD2,NA,TRBV9
TGTGCCAGCAGTTTTCGTAGCGGGGATCAGACCCAGTACTTC,CASSFRSGDQTQYF,TRBJ2-5,TRBD2,once,TRBV28
TGTGCCAGCAGTCCGGCGGACAGTCTCTATGGCTACACCTTC,CASSPADSLYGYTF,TRBJ1-2,NA,NA,TRBV27
TGTGCCATCAGTGGCCAGTGGGAGAATCAGCCCCAGCATTTT,CAISGQWENQPQHF,TRBJ1-5,NA,NA,TRBV10-3
TGTGCCAGCAGCTCCTTTGACCCTAGGGGTGAAAAACTGTTTTTT,CASSSFDPRGEKLFF,TRBJ1-4,NA,NA,TRBV7-9
TGTGCCATCACCGGGGAACGAGCCTCCTACGAGCAGTACTTC,CAITGERASYEQYF,TRBJ2-7,NA,NA,TRBV10-3
TGTGCCAGCAGCGTAGATCTGGGGGCAACTGAAGCTTTCTTT,CASSVDLGATEAFF,TRBJ1-1,NA,NA,TRBV9
TGTGCCAGCAGCTTAGAGGTCAGCTCCTACGAGCAGTACTTC,CASSLEVSSYEQYF,TRBJ2-7,NA,once,TRBV7-2
TGTGCCAGCATGGCCAAGGGAGACAAAGATACGCAGTATTTT,CASMAKGDKDTQYF,TRBJ2-3,NA,NA,TRBV7-9
TGTGCCAGCAGTTACTCGAGGGACAGAGCCAAAAACATTCAGTACTTC,CASSYSRDRAKNIQYF,TRBJ2-4,TRBD1,NA,TRBV6-6
TGTGCCAGCAGCGCCAGCTTGGGACAGGCAAGCTCCTACGAGCAGTACTTC,CASSASLGQASSYEQYF,TRBJ2-7,TRBD1,NA,TRBV7-2
TGTGCCAGCAGCCTGCTTGGAATGAGCTCTGGAAACACCATATATTTT,CASSLLGMSSGNTIYF,TRBJ1-3,NA,NA,TRBV7-2
TGTGCCACGTTCCGGGCGGGGGGAATAACCGGGGAGCTGTTTTTT,CATFRAGGITGELFF,TRBJ2-2,TRBD2,NA,TRBV6-1
TGTTCGACTATGGGGGATAGGAGGAATGAGCAGTTCTTC,CSTMGDRRNEQFF,TRBJ2-1,NA,once,TRBV19
TGTGCCAGTAGTATAGTAGGTGTGAACACTGAAGCTTTCTTT,CASSIVGVNTEAFF,TRBJ1-1,NA,once,TRBV19
TGTGCCAGCAGTGTGGAGGGGAGCTCCTACGAGCAGTACTTC,CASSVEGSSYEQYF,TRBJ2-7,NA,few,TRBV2
TGTGCCAGCAGCCGCCTCGGGGGATTGGCGAAAGGGACCCAGTACTTC,CASSRLGGLAKGTQYF,TRBJ2-5,NA,NA,TRBV11-2
TGTGCCAGCAGCGACCGGGACTCTCTTGTGGATACGCAGTATTTT,CASSDRDSLVDTQYF,TRBJ2-3,NA,NA,TRBV2
TGTGCCAGCAGCTACGGGACTAGCGGGGGGACAGATACGCAGTATTTT,CASSYGTSGGTDTQYF,TRBJ2-3,TRBD2,NA,TRBV7-3
TGTGCCAGCAGCTCGACAGGGCTACCCGGGGAGCTGTTTTTT,CASSSTGLPGELFF,TRBJ2-2,TRBD1,NA,TRBV7-2
TGTGCCAGTAGCCCATCCTCCGGGACAGGGGAAAATGGCTACACCTTC,CASSPSSGTGENGYTF,TRBJ1-2,TRBD1,once,TRBV19
TGCAGTGCACGTACGGGAAACACCATATATTTT,CSARTGNTIYF,TRBJ1-3,NA,NA,TRBV20-1
TGTGCCAGCTCACCGACAGGTAATGATCAGCCCCAGCATTTT,CASSPTGNDQPQHF,TRBJ1-5,NA,few,TRBV18
TGTGCCAGCAGCTTAGGGGCAGGGGGCACTGAAGCTTTCTTT,CASSLGAGGTEAFF,TRBJ1-1,TRBD1,NA,TRBV7-9
TGTGCCAGCTCACCACGACGCCAGGGCGGGACAGGGGTCTCCTCGGGACAGCCCCAGCATTTT,CASSPRRQGGTGVSSGQPQHF,TRBJ1-5,TRBD1,NA,TRBV18
TGCGCCAGCAGCCCGCTGGCGGGGGCCTCCTACGAGCAGTACTTC,CASSPLAGASYEQYF,TRBJ2-7,NA,NA,TRBV4-3
TGTGCCAGCAACCCCGAGGGCGGCGTCTCTGGGGCCAACGTCCTGACTTTC,CASNPEGGVSGANVLTF,TRBJ2-6,NA,NA,TRBV7-6
TGTGCCAGCAGGGGGACAGGGGAGGAGACCCAGTACTTC,CASRGTGEETQYF,TRBJ2-5,TRBD1,NA,TRBV6-5
TGTGCCAGCAGTGCCGTCCCGGGACAGGGGAGGATATTATACAATGAGCAGTTCTTC,CASSAVPGQGRILYNEQFF,TRBJ2-1,TRBD1,NA,TRBV6-4
TGTGCTAGTGGACCAGGCGGGGAGACCCAGTACTTC,CASGPGGETQYF,TRBJ2-5,NA,NA,TRBV12-5
TGTGCCAGCAGTAGGCCGGGACAGGGACAAGCTTTCTTT,CASSRPGQGQAFF,TRBJ1-1,TRBD1,NA,TRBV27
TGTGCCAGCAACCATCGGACTAGCGACAAAGAGACCCAGTACTTC,CASNHRTSDKETQYF,TRBJ2-5,TRBD2,NA,TRBV5-6
TGTGCCTGGCCGGGGGGTGGCTACACCTTC,CAWPGGGYTF,TRBJ1-2,NA,NA,TRBV30
TGTGCCAGCAGTTCGGGAGCTGGAAACACCATATATTTT,CASSSGAGNTIYF,TRBJ1-3,NA,NA,TRBV6-5
TGTGCCAGCAGCCAAACTAGTAGGGAGACCCAGTACTTC,CASSQTSRETQYF,TRBJ2-5,NA,NA,TRBV7-2
TGCGCCAGCAGGGGAGGGAACACAGATACGCAGTATTTT,CASRGGNTDTQYF,TRBJ2-3,TRBD2,NA,TRBV5-1
TGTGCCAGCAGTTACCCCGGGAGGGGCAATGAGCAGTTCTTC,CASSYPGRGNEQFF,TRBJ2-1,TRBD2,NA,TRBV6-5
TGTGCCAGCAGCCCCCTCGGGGGCAATGAGCAGTTCTTC,CASSPLGGNEQFF,TRBJ2-1,NA,NA,TRBV7-2
TGTGCCAGCAGCCAAGGGGGAGGAAACAATTCACCCCTCCACTTT,CASSQGGGNNSPLHF,TRBJ1-6,NA,NA,TRBV6-5
TGTGCCAGCAGCGCGGAGGACAGTACCCACGAGCAGTACTTC,CASSAEDSTHEQYF,TRBJ2-7,NA,NA,TRBV11-3
TGTGCCAGCATTGACCCAGGGTCGATTCTCAATGAGCAGTTCTTC,CASIDPGSILNEQFF,TRBJ2-1,NA,once,TRBV6-1
TGTGCCATCGAGTCCGAACCAGACTCCTACGAGCAGTACTTC,CAIESEPDSYEQYF,TRBJ2-7,NA,NA,TRBV10-3
TGTGCCAGCAGCTTGCATTCATCCGGACAGGGAACCGAGCAGTACTTC,CASSLHSSGQGTEQYF,TRBJ2-7,TRBD1,NA,TRBV11-2
TGTGCTAGTGGTTTGGTACCACTTCGGGGGGCCACCCCGGTCTTC,CASGLVPLRGATPVF,TRBJ2-1,NA,NA,TRBV12-5